This passage covers 32 T cell receptor beta chains from one sample sequenced in a study of read filtering for tumor transcriptome and immune sequencing. From roughly 390 ng of RNA, a library with molecular barcoded alpha/delta and beta/gamma adaptors was made. TCRdb re-derived calls from the reads in MiXCR, one entry per CDR3 protein. The sample has about 86,000 distinct CDR3 sequences, 9% to 15% seen once; the top ten hold just under 15%. The sample taken for sequencing was a population of CD138-negative cells sorted from bone marrow. These receptors originate from a donor at least 40 years old with multiple myeloma.

This clonotype was counted only a few times. A much larger clone differs by one base, so this may be a read error. This rearrangement joins TRBV6-1 to TRBJ2-1; 8 bases map to TRBD2. Per the germline V gene, CDR1 is MNHNS and CDR2 is SASEGT. The CDR3 totals 16 residues. The CDR3 is CASSVNGRAWDNEQLF. For the CDR3, the DNA is TGTGCCAGCAGTGTGAACGGGAGGGCCTGGGACAATGAGCAGCTCTTC.

This clonotype was seen many times. The chain carries TRBV5-6 and TRBJ2-4; 7 bases agree with TRBD1. This CDR3 is 15 amino acids long. The junction had 11 bases not matched to a gene; V was cut back by 4 bases and J by 7 bases. Per germline, CDR1 SGHDT and CDR2 YYEEEE. For the CDR3, the DNA is TGTGCCAGCAGCCCGTCGACAGGGTCTGGCAACATTCAGTACTTC. It specifies CASSPSTGSGNIQYF.

This clonotype was picked up many times. This sequence joins TRBV14 and TRBJ2-1; 12 nucleotides match TRBD2. The CDR3 length is 15 residues. Germline CDR1 is SGHDN and CDR2 is FVKESK. The ends lost 2 bases at V and 8 bases at J; junction bases unmatched: 4. DNA for the CDR3: TGTGCCAGCAGCCAACTAGCGGGAGGGCCCCATGAGCAGTTCTTC. It is translated as CASSQLAGGPHEQFF.

For this clonotype: A much larger clone differs from this one at a single base, so this may be a read error. The chain uses TRBV5-1 and TRBJ2-7, with D uncertain. Germline assignment: CDR1 SGHRS and CDR2 YFSETQ. The CDR3 contains 15 residues. With 7 bases removed from V and 2 bases from J, the gap between germline ends came to 19 bases. DNA for the CDR3: TGCGCCAGCCGGGCTCTAGTGGGCTTCGCCTACGAGCAGTACTTC. Encoded protein: CASRALVGFAYEQYF.

Comment on this clonotype: This may arise from a read error, as a much more abundant clone is one base away. No conserved phenylalanine or tryptophan is present at the end of the CDR3, so a read error is the likely explanation. The V call is TRBV5-1, the J call TRBJ2-7; no clear D gene. The CDR3 consists of 12 residues. Germline V CDR1 and CDR2: SGHRS, YFSETQ. V was trimmed by 2 bases and J by 8 bases, leaving 11 bases between them. CDR3 bases: TGCGCCAGCAGCTTCCTCCGCCAAAAGCAGTACTAC. Amino acid sequence: CASSFLRQKQYY.

This clonotype occurred once. A much larger clone lies a single base off, so this may be a read error. CDR3 loop: CASSLLAGPLLLAKNIQDF. CDR3 nucleotide sequence: TGTGCCAGCAGTCTACTAGCGGGACCACTCCTTTTAGCCAAAAACATTCAGGACTTC. This rearrangement joins TRBV28 to TRBJ2-4; 10 bases are shared with TRBD2. The CDR3 covers 19 residues. Germline lookup yields CDR1 MDHEN and CDR2 SYDVKM.

Many counts were recorded for this clonotype. The genes are TRBV29-1 and TRBJ2-5; D not certain. This CDR3 region has 13 residues. Per the germline V gene, CDR1 is SQVTM and CDR2 is ANQGSEA. The V gene lost 4 bases and the J gene lost 0 bases, with 9 bases spanning the gap. CDR3 amino acids: CSVGHTNQETQYF. Written as DNA, the CDR3 is TGCAGCGTTGGTCACACAAACCAAGAGACCCAGTACTTC.

There are many counts of this clonotype. The chain has TRBV28 and TRBJ2-1, with D possibly being TRBD2 (8 bases). Looked up from germline, CDR1 is MDHEN and CDR2 is SYDVKM. With 6 bases removed from V and 8 bases from J, the gap between germline ends came to 23 bases. There are 16 residues in the CDR3. CDR3 protein: CASRPLAGRGPDEQFF. For the CDR3, the DNA is TGTGCCAGCAGACCTCTAGCCGGGAGGGGGCCGGATGAGCAGTTCTTC. Complete variable domain (other parts from reference TRBV28 and TRBJ2-1): DVKVTQSSRYLVKRTGEKVFLECVQDMDHENMFWYRQDPGLGLRLIYFSYDVKMKEKGDIPEGYSVSREKKERFSLILESASTNQTSMYLCASRPLAGRGPDEQFFGPGTRLTVL.

As to this clonotype: The conserved final phenylalanine or tryptophan is absent from the CDR3, which likely points to a read error. The genes are TRBV5-1 and TRBJ1-1; no clear D gene. Germline lookup yields CDR1 SGHRS and CDR2 YFSETQ. The CDR3 loop spans 16 amino acids. The CDR3 loop reads CANSLAQLTSGTEAFL. CDR3 nucleotide sequence: TGCGCCAACAGCTTGGCACAACTAACCTCGGGCACTGAAGCTTTCCTT.

This clonotype showed up many times. This chain joins TRBV19 and TRBJ2-6; D possibly uses TRBD1 or TRBD2 (5 bases each). The germline CDR1 and CDR2 sequences are LNHDA and SQIVND (reference sequence). The V and J ends lost 7 bases and 2 bases respectively, with 12 bases between them. The CDR3 runs to 15 residues. CDR3 loop: CASTSTGPGANVLTF. The CDR3 nucleotides read TGTGCCAGTACCTCAACGGGGCCTGGGGCCAACGTCCTGACTTTC. Together with reference TRBV19 and TRBJ2-6, the CDR3 gives the full variable domain: DGGITQSPKYLFRKEGQNVTLSCEQNLNHDAMYWYRQDPGQGLRLIYYSQIVNDFQKGDIAEGYSVSREKKESFPLTVTSAQKNPTAFYLCASTSTGPGANVLTFGAGSRLTVL.

This chain links TRBV5-8 with TRBJ2-7; 7 nucleotides match TRBD1. Germline V gene data show CDR1 as SGHTS and CDR2 as YDEGEE. J was trimmed by 2 bases and V by 0 bases; bases with no gene match: 5. CDR3 size: 15 residues. CDR3 nucleotide sequence: TGTGCCAGCAGCTTGGTAACAGGGGTACCCTACGAGCAGTACTTC. Its protein is CASSLVTGVPYEQYF.

This clonotype was recorded only once. CDR3 sequence reads: CASSLGDRTQPQHF. CDR3 nucleotide sequence: TGTGCCAGCAGCCTTGGGGACAGGACTCAGCCCCAGCATTTT. This chain joins TRBV7-2 and TRBJ1-5; 8 nucleotides line up with TRBD1. This CDR3 is 14 amino acids long. The junction had 6 bases not matched to a gene; V was cut back by 5 bases and J by 6 bases. The V gene's germline CDR1 is SGHTA and CDR2 FQGNSA.

Turning to this clonotype: Compared with germline, one end of the junction differs, possibly owing to a read error. The chain has TRBV3-1 and TRBJ2-2; tentatively, D is TRBD2 (5 bases). CDR1 is LGHDT and CDR2 is YNNKEL in the germline V gene (reference sequence). The CDR3 has 14 amino acids. The chain's CDR3 is CASGHPGRGGELFF. For the CDR3, the DNA is TGTGCCAGCGGCCATCCCGGACGGGGCGGGGAGCTGTTTTTT.

This clonotype came up many times. CDR3 DNA: TGTGCCAGCAGTTCCGGCGGGACCCGGAACACTGAAGCTTTCTTT. As protein: CASSSGGTRNTEAFF. J is TRBJ1-1 and V is TRBV28; a possible D gene is TRBD1 (5 bases). The CDR3 runs to 15 residues. CDR1 is MDHEN and CDR2 is SYDVKM in the germline V gene. With 4 bases removed from V and 1 base from J, the gap between germline ends came to 13 bases.

With respect to this clonotype: One end of the junction fails to match germline, which may point to a read error. The chain has TRBV29-1 and TRBJ2-2, with D uncertain. Germline-derived CDR1 and CDR2 are SQVTM and ANQGSEA. CDR3 length: 14 amino acids. CDR3 in DNA: TGCAGCGTTGCCCCAGCCGAATTCACCGGAGAGCTGTTTTTT. This translates into CSVAPAEFTGELFF.

In this sample, this clonotype turned up many times. The gene calls are TRBV5-1 and TRBJ2-1, with 11 bases fitting TRBD2. CDR1 is SGHRS, CDR2 YFSETQ, per germline. V trimming: 4 bases; J trimming: 7 bases; junction bases outside the gene matches: 4. The CDR3 totals 14 residues. The chain's CDR3 is CASSTSGSRNEQFF. The DNA of the CDR3 is TGCGCCAGCAGCACTAGCGGGAGTAGGAATGAGCAGTTCTTC. The whole variable domain, filled in from reference TRBV5-1 and TRBJ2-1, reads KAGVTQTPRYLIKTRGQQVTLSCSPISGHRSVSWYQQTPGQGLQFLFEYFSETQRNKGNFPGRFSGRQFSNSRSEMNVSTLELGDSALYLCASSTSGSRNEQFFGPGTRLTVL.

Concerning this clonotype itself: This may arise from a read error, as a much more abundant clone is one base away. The chain couples TRBV6-6 to TRBJ2-1; unclear D gene. The CDR3 extends over 14 amino acids. Germline V gene data show CDR1 as MNHNY and CDR2 as SVGAGI (reference sequence). CDR3 protein: CASSYSRAYNGQFF. The CDR3 DNA sequence: TGTGCCAGCAGTTATTCTAGGGCCTACAATGGGCAGTTCTTC.

This clonotype was seen repeatedly, ten times or more. This chain links TRBV6-5 with TRBJ1-3; unclear D gene. CDR1 MNHEY and CDR2 SVGAGI come from the germline V gene. V lost 4 bases, J lost 4 bases, and 11 bases lay in between. The CDR3 is 14 residues long. CDR3: CASSSSQAGNTIYF. CDR3 DNA: TGTGCCAGCAGTTCTTCCCAGGCGGGAAACACCATATATTTT.

This clonotype was detected ten times or more. This chain connects TRBV5-1 to TRBJ2-5; D not resolved. Trimming took 3 bases from V and 1 from J, leaving 13 bases between them. The CDR3 loop spans 15 amino acids. The V gene's germline CDR1 is SGHRS and CDR2 YFSETQ. CDR3 sequence reads: CASSSPWQVQETQYF. The CDR3 DNA reads as TGCGCCAGCAGCTCCCCTTGGCAAGTCCAAGAGACCCAGTACTTC.

The sample holds many counts of this clonotype. One junction end disagrees with the germline gene, perhaps due to a read error. V gene TRBV20-1 combines with J gene TRBJ1-6; TRBD1 is a possible D gene (5 bases). CDR3 length: 13 residues. The germline gives CDR1 DFQATT, CDR2 SNEGSKA (reference sequence). CDR3 in amino acids: CSAGEGANSPLHF. The CDR3 DNA sequence: TGCAGTGCTGGAGAAGGGGCCAATTCACCCCTCCACTTT.

This clonotype was found many times. The rearrangement joins TRBV29-1 to TRBJ2-1; 15 positions agree with TRBD2. CDR3 length equals 18 residues. J was trimmed by 6 bases and V by 6 bases; bases with no gene match: 15. From germline, CDR1 is SQVTM and CDR2 ANQGSEA. The CDR3 DNA follows: TGCAGCGTGGGTGGGCCGGGACTAGCGGGAGGTCGGAGCAATGAGCAGTTCTTC. It codes for CSVGGPGLAGGRSNEQFF.

About this clonotype itself: Just one base apart from a much larger clone, this may be a read error. The chain uses TRBV18 and TRBJ2-5, with D uncertain. The CDR3 covers 12 residues. From germline, CDR1 is KGHSH and CDR2 LQKENI. The CDR3 spells CASPPPGETQYF. In DNA, the CDR3 is TGTGCCAGCCCACCACCCGGAGAGACCCAGTACTTC.

This clonotype came up many times. This chain joins TRBV29-1 and TRBJ1-1; no clear D. There are 11 residues in the CDR3. Germline CDR1 SQVTM, CDR2 ANQGSEA. The V end lost 8 bases, the J end lost 8 bases, and 15 bases lay between the germline ends. The CDR3 here is CSSLGGTEAFF. The CDR3 DNA reads TGCAGCTCCCTGGGAGGAACAGAAGCTTTCTTT.

This clonotype occurred a few times. This may arise from a read error, as a much more abundant clone is one base away. The rearrangement joins TRBV2 to TRBJ1-4; no definite D call. The CDR3 spans 13 residues. Germline-derived CDR1 and CDR2 are SNHLY and FYNNEI. This CDR3 is CASSEQFNEKRFF. CDR3 DNA sequence: TGTGCCAGCAGTGAACAGTTTAATGAAAAACGGTTTTTT.

This clonotype was observed many times. A much larger clone differs by one base, so this may be a read error. The chain carries TRBV7-2 and TRBJ2-7, with TRBD2 matching 12 bases. This CDR3 comprises 15 residues. With 5 bases clipped from V and 0 bases from J, the junction kept 2 bases outside the gene matches. Germline CDR1 SGHTA, CDR2 FQGNSA. The CDR3 DNA follows: TGTGCCAGCAGCCTGACTAGCGGGAGCTCCTACGAGCAGTACTTC. Amino acid sequence: CASSLTSGSSYEQYF.

This clonotype has at least ten counts. This rearrangement joins TRBV6-2 or TRBV6-3 to TRBJ1-5, with D possibly TRBD1 on 6 matching bases. The CDR3 has 14 residues. Trimming cost V 6 bases and J 5 bases, with 14 bases left between them. The germline CDR1 and CDR2 sequences are MNHEY and SVGEGT. The CDR3 bases are TGTGCCAGCAGGCTCTACAGGGTCGATCAGCCCCAGCATTTT. Amino acid sequence: CASRLYRVDQPQHF.

This clonotype was picked up many times. The chain recombines TRBV20-1 with TRBJ1-1, with a possible D match to TRBD1 (5 bases). The CDR3 is made up of 12 amino acids. V was trimmed by 5 bases and J by 3 bases, leaving 10 bases between them. Germline assignment: CDR1 DFQATT and CDR2 SNEGSKA (reference sequence). CDR3 DNA: TGCAGTGCTGGGGGTTGGTACACTGAAGCTTTCTTT. The encoded protein is CSAGGWYTEAFF.

This clonotype was seen repeatedly, ten times or more. The gene calls are TRBV6-4 and TRBJ2-1; TRBD1 agrees at 9 bases. Germline assignment: CDR1 MRHNA and CDR2 SNTAGT. The CDR3 loop spans 15 amino acids. With V trimmed by 6 bases and J by 2 bases, 5 bases remained unmatched. The CDR3: CASSAGTGPYNEQFF. CDR3 in DNA: TGTGCCAGCAGCGCCGGGACAGGGCCCTACAATGAGCAGTTCTTC.

There are a few counts of this clonotype. This clone may be a read error of a much larger clone one base away. The rearrangement links TRBV28 to TRBJ2-7; tentatively, D is TRBD2 (7 bases). Germline CDR1 MDHEN, CDR2 SYDVKM. This CDR3 has 14 amino acids. The V end lost 6 bases, the J end lost 6 bases, and 18 bases lay between the germline ends. The CDR3 DNA follows: TGTGCCAGCAGGGGGAGGGGGTTTACCTGCGAGCAGTACTTC. It specifies CASRGRGFTCEQYF.

This clonotype was seen at least ten times. The chain links TRBV30 to TRBJ1-1; D remains ambiguous. V was clipped by 0 bases and J by 5 bases, with 16 bases between them. The CDR3 totals 15 residues. Germline values: CDR1 GTSNPN, CDR2 SVGIG (reference sequence). CDR3 residues: CAWSVRAGRTTEAFF. The CDR3, as DNA: TGTGCCTGGAGTGTACGGGCAGGACGAACGACTGAAGCTTTCTTT.

This clonotype has at least ten counts. The chain couples TRBV2 to TRBJ2-3; TRBD2 is a possible D gene (6 bases). The CDR3 is 15 amino acids. CDR1 is SNHLY, CDR2 FYNNEI, per germline. Trimming took 6 bases from V and 7 from J, leaving 20 bases between them. The DNA of the CDR3 is TGTGCCAGCAGACGGGACTTTTCGCACTCCAATACGCAGTATTTT. Translating gives CASRRDFSHSNTQYF. Based on the CDR3 plus reference TRBV2 and TRBJ2-3, the full variable domain is EPEVTQTPSHQVTQMGQEVILRCVPISNHLYFYWYRQILGQKVEFLVSFYNNEISEKSEIFDDQFSVERPDGSNFTLKIRSTKLEDSAMYFCASRRDFSHSNTQYFGPGTRLTVL.

This clonotype was counted between two and nine times. This clone may be a read error of a much larger clone one base away. The chain uses TRBV2 and TRBJ1-1; TRBD1 might be the D (5 bases). From germline, CDR1 is SNHLY and CDR2 FYNNEI. There are 13 residues in the CDR3. V was shortened by 7 bases and J by 6 bases, with 15 bases between the two germline ends. CDR3 sequence reads: CASKGMTVAEAFF. The CDR3 DNA reads TGTGCCAGCAAGGGCATGACAGTTGCTGAAGCTTTCTTT.